This TCR beta chain was captured in a study of blood T cell repertoires in COVID-19. Assay used: immunoSEQ multiplex PCR; TCRdb lists only in-frame clones, some missing. Among about 130,000 clones listed, around 86% were seen once. V lost 2 bases to trimming and J lost 0 bases, with 8 bases between them. Germline CDR1 and CDR2: MNHEY and SVGAGI. CDR3 length: 15 amino acids. Sequencing input: peripheral blood. The chain uses TRBV6-5 and TRBJ1-3; D gene unclear. This TCR was sampled from a man older than 75 with active or convalescent COVID-19. The chain's CDR3 is CASSYEGFSGNTIYF. The CDR3 DNA follows: TGTGCCAGCAGTTACGAGGGTTTCTCTGGAAACACCATATATTTT.